This T cell receptor (beta chain) was identified during a study of cytomegalovirus exposure and HLA in healthy donors. Data came from immunoSEQ multiplex PCR; TCRdb stores just in-frame clones and leaves some out. The sample comprises under 250,000 clones, more than 75% of which are singletons, and about 2% rests with the top ten. The sequence was collected from a woman aged 18 to 35 in good health and CMV-seropositive. The sample consisted of PBMCs.

CDR3 sequence (DNA): TGTGCCAGCAGCGTAGGGGGGGTTCCCGAGCAGTACTTC. Translation: CASSVGGVPEQYF. The genes are TRBV9 and TRBJ2-7; the D gene is possibly TRBD2 (6 bases). This CDR3 has 13 residues. Germline lookup yields CDR1 SGDLS and CDR2 YYNGEE. V was pared by 0 bases and J by 6 bases, with 10 bases between.